These T cell receptor beta chains were read from a single sample in a study of PD-L1 blockade in urothelial cancer. Method: immunoSEQ multiplex PCR; TCRdb's copy keeps in-frame clones and lacks some. The sample has around 80,000 clones; less than 95% are singletons. Sequenced material: PBMCs, taken around atezolizumab (anti-PD-L1) treatment. These receptors all stem from a woman of 80 years or more with urothelial cancer. Each CDR3 is given with its conserved first and last residue. D genes are given only for firm matches. Size is omitted from some rows. Given values are once, few, many or a class for expanded clones.

length,size,J,D,V,CDR3,DNA
15,NA,TRBJ2-7,NA,TRBV10-3,CAIRGLSDSSYEQYF,TGTGCCATCAGGGGACTTTCCGATAGCTCCTACGAGCAGTACTTC
14,NA,TRBJ2-7,NA,TRBV5-1,CASSLATVTYEQYF,TGCGCCAGCAGCTTGGCTACAGTTACCTACGAGCAGTACTTC
16,NA,TRBJ1-3,TRBD1,TRBV6-5,CASSYSGQGSGNTIYF,TGTGCCAGCAGTTACTCTGGACAGGGATCCGGAAACACCATATATTTT
15,NA,TRBJ2-2,TRBD2,TRBV9,CASSVLAGNTGELFF,TGTGCCAGCAGCGTACTAGCGGGGAACACCGGGGAGCTGTTTTTT
17,NA,TRBJ2-1,TRBD2,TRBV27,CASTSHKREASYNEQFF,TGTGCCAGCACCTCTCACAAGCGGGAAGCCTCCTACAATGAGCAGTTCTTC
15,NA,TRBJ1-4,TRBD1,TRBV27,CASRLGQGYYEKLFF,TGTGCCAGCAGACTCGGACAGGGGTATTACGAAAAACTGTTTTTT
12,NA,TRBJ1-2,TRBD1,TRBV19,CASSMGTVGYTF,TGTGCCAGTAGTATGGGGACAGTGGGCTACACCTTC
15,NA,TRBJ1-4,NA,TRBV27,CASRGGGSYNEKLFF,TGTGCCAGCAGGGGGGGCGGGAGTTATAATGAAAAACTGTTTTTT
14,NA,TRBJ2-7,TRBD2,TRBV28,CASRSGLASYEQYF,TGTGCCAGCAGATCAGGACTAGCTTCCTACGAGCAGTACTTC
13,NA,TRBJ2-7,NA,TRBV5-4,CASGNQGSYEQYF,TGTGCCAGCGGCAATCAGGGGAGCTACGAGCAGTACTTC
12,NA,TRBJ2-7,NA,TRBV28,CASMASFFEQYF,TGTGCCAGCATGGCTAGCTTTTTCGAGCAGTACTTC
14,NA,TRBJ1-2,TRBD1,TRBV6-5,CASTPSGGNYGYTF,TGTGCCAGCACCCCTTCAGGGGGGAACTATGGCTACACCTTC
14,NA,TRBJ1-1,NA,TRBV5-1,CASQGSGMNTEAFF,TGCGCCAGCCAGGGGTCTGGGATGAACACTGAAGCTTTCTTT
16,NA,TRBJ1-1,NA,TRBV5-1,CASSLGLGGLNTEAFF,TGCGCCAGCAGCTTGGGATTAGGCGGCCTGAACACTGAAGCTTTCTTT
13,NA,TRBJ1-1,NA,TRBV18,CASSGQQNTEAFF,TGTGCCAGCTCCGGACAGCAGAACACTGAAGCTTTCTTT
14,once,TRBJ2-7,TRBD1,TRBV5-4,CASSPSGQGYEQYF,TGTGCCAGCAGCCCCTCAGGACAGGGGTACGAGCAGTACTTC
18,NA,TRBJ2-1,TRBD2,TRBV5-1,CASSFWGLAGDSYNEQFF,TGCGCCAGCAGCTTTTGGGGACTAGCGGGAGATTCCTACAATGAGCAGTTCTTC
16,NA,TRBJ1-3,NA,TRBV5-4,CASSLGLGPSGNTIYF,TGTGCCAGCAGCTTGGGACTAGGGCCCTCTGGAAACACCATATATTTT
13,NA,TRBJ2-7,NA,TRBV5-4,CASSLRGTYEQYF,TGTGCCAGCAGCTTGCGGGGTACCTACGAGCAGTACTTC
15,NA,TRBJ2-7,TRBD2,TRBV11-2,CASSSPLAIDYEQYF,TGTGCCAGCAGCTCGCCACTAGCGATAGACTACGAGCAGTACTTC
16,NA,TRBJ1-5,NA,TRBV5-6,CASSLGPAFRNQPQHF,TGTGCCAGCAGCTTGGGGCCTGCTTTCCGCAATCAGCCCCAGCATTTT
12,NA,TRBJ1-2,NA,TRBV29-1,CSVRGEDYGYTF,TGCAGCGTCCGAGGGGAGGACTATGGCTACACCTTC
16,NA,TRBJ2-1,NA,TRBV27,CASSFTGLLGRNEQFF,TGTGCCAGCAGTTTTACGGGCCTCCTAGGGAGAAATGAGCAGTTCTTC
16,NA,TRBJ2-5,TRBD1,TRBV28,CASSFSGTGDQETQYF,TGTGCCAGCAGTTTCTCCGGGACAGGGGACCAAGAGACCCAGTACTTC
14,NA,TRBJ1-1,NA,TRBV5-1,CASSSGPAGTEAFF,TGCGCCAGCAGCTCCGGGCCCGCGGGGACTGAAGCTTTCTTT